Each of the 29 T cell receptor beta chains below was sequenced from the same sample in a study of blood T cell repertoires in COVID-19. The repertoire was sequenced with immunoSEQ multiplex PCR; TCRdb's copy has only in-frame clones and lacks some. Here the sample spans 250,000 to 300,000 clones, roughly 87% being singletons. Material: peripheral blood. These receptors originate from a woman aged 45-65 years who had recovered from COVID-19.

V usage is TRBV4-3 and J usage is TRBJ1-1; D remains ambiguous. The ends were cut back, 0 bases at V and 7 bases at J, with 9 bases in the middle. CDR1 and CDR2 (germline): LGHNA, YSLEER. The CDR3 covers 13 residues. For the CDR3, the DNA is TGCGCCAGCAGCCAAGACGTTGGAGATGAAGCTTTCTTT. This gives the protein CASSQDVGDEAFF.

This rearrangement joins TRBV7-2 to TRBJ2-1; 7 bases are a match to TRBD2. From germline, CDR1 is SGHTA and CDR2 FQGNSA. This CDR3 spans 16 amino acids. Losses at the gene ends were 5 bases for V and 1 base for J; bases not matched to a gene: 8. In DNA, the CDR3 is TGTGCCAGCAGCCCCAGGATTAGCGGGTCCTACAATGAGCAGTTCTTC. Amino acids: CASSPRISGSYNEQFF.

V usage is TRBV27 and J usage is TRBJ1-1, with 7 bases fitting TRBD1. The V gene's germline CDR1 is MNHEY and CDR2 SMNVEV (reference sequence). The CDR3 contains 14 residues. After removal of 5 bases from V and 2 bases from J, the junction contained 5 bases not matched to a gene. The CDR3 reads CASSLRGPNTEAFF. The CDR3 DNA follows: TGTGCCAGCAGTCTAAGGGGGCCAAACACTGAAGCTTTCTTT.

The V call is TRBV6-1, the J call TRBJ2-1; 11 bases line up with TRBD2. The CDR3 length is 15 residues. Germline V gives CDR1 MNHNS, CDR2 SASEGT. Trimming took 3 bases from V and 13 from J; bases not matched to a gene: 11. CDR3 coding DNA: TGTGCCAGCAGTGAGGGATATAGCGGGAGGGCGATACAGTTCTTC. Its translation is CASSEGYSGRAIQFF.

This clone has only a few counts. DNA of the CDR3: TGTGCCAGCAGTTTGACAGACTCTGCAACTAATGAAAAACTGTTTTTT. The encoded protein is CASSLTDSATNEKLFF. The chain uses TRBV28 and TRBJ1-4, with D possibly being TRBD1 (5 bases). V was cut by 3 bases and J by 0 bases, with 11 bases left in between. Germline V gives CDR1 MDHEN, CDR2 SYDVKM. The CDR3 length is 16 residues.

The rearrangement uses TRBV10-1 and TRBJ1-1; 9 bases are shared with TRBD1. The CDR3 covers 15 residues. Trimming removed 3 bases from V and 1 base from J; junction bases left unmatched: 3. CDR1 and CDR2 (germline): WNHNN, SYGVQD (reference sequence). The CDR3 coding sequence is TGCGCCAGCAGTGAAAGGGACAGGGCGAACACTGAAGCTTTCTTT. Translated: CASSERDRANTEAFF.

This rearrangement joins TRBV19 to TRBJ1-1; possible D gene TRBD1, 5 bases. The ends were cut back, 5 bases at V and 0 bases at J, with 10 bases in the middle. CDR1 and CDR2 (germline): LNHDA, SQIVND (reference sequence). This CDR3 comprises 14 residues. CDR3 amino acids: CASSYSGVNTEAFF. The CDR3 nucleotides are TGTGCCAGTAGTTATTCGGGGGTGAACACTGAAGCTTTCTTT.

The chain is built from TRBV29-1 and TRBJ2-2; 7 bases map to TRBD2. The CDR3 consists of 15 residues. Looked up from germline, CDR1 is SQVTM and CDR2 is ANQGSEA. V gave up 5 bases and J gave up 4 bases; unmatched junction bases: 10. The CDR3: CSVTQGGWSTGELFF. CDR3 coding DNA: TGCAGCGTTACGCAGGGAGGGTGGTCCACCGGGGAGCTGTTTTTT.

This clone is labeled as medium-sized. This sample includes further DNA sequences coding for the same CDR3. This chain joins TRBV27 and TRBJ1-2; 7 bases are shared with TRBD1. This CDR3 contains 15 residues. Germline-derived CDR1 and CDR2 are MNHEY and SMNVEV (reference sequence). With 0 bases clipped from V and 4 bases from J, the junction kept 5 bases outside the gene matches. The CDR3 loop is CASSLSRGTAYGYTF. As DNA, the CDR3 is TGTGCCAGCAGTTTATCACGCGGGACAGCCTATGGCTACACCTTC.

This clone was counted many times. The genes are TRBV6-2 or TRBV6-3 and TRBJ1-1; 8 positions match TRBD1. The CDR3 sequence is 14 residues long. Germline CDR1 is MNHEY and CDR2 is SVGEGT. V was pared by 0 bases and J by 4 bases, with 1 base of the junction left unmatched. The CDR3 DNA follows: TGTGCCAGCAGTTACTCGGGGACAGGCACTGAAGCTTTCTTT. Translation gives CASSYSGTGTEAFF.

This CDR3 is CASKFNTEAFF. DNA for the CDR3: TGTGCCAGTAAATTTAACACTGAAGCTTTCTTT. The chain recombines TRBV2 with TRBJ1-1; D uncertain. The V end lost 9 bases, the J end lost 2 bases, and 7 bases lay between the germline ends. There are 11 residues in the CDR3. Germline loops: CDR1 SNHLY, CDR2 FYNNEI.

The CDR3 here is CASSATRQGGYNIQYF. CDR3 nucleotide sequence: TGTGCCAGCAGCGCCACCCGACAGGGTGGTTACAACATTCAGTACTTC. The chain uses TRBV11-1 and TRBJ2-4, with 7 bases lining up with TRBD1. This CDR3 has 16 amino acids. The germline V gene has CDR1 SGHAT and CDR2 FQDESV (reference sequence). V was clipped by 5 bases and J by 7 bases; unmatched bases: 14.

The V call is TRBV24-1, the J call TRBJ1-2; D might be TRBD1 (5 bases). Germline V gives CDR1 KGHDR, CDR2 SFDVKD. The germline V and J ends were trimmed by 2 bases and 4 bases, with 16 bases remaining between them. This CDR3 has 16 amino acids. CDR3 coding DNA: TGTGCCACCAGTGATTCGAGGAGGGGCGCAGGCTATGGCTACACCTTC. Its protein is CATSDSRRGAGYGYTF.

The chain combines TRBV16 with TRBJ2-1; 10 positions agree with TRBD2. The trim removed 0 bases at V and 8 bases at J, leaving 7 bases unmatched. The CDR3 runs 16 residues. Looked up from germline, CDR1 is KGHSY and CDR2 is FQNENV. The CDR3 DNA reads TGTGCCAGCAGCCAATCGTTCCAGCGGGGGGGAGATGAGCAGTTCTTC. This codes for CASSQSFQRGGDEQFF.

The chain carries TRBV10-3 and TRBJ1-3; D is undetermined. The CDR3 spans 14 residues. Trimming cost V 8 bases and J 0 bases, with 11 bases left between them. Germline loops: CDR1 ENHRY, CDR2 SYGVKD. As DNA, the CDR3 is TGTGCCATCGGCCGGGAAATCTCTGGAAACACCATATATTTT. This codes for CAIGREISGNTIYF.

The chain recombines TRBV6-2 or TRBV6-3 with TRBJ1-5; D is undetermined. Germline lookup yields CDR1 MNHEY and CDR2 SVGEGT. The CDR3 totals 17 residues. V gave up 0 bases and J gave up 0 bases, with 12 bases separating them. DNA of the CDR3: TGTGCCAGCAGTTACTCCCCTCGAGGAGGTAGCAATCAGCCCCAGCATTTT. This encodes CASSYSPRGGSNQPQHF.

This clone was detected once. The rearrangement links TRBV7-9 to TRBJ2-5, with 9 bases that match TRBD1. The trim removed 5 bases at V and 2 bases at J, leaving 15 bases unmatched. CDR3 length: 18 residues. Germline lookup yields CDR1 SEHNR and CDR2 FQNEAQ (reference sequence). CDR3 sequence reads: CASSLPRTGALPQETQYF. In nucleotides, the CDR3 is TGTGCCAGCAGCCTCCCGAGGACAGGGGCCCTCCCTCAAGAGACCCAGTACTTC.

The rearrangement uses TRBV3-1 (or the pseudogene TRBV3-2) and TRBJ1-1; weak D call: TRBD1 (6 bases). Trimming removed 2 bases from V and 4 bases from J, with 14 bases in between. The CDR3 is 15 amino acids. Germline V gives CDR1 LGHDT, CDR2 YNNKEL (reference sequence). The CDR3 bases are TGTGCCAGCAGCCAAAACCCACAGGGATCCACTGAAGCTTTCTTT. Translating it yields CASSQNPQGSTEAFF.

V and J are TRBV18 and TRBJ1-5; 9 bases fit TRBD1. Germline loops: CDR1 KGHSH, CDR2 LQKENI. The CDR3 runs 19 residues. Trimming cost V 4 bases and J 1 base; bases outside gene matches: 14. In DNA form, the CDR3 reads TGTGCCAGCTCACGGCCGGGACAGGGAAGGCGGTGCAGCAATCAGCCCCAGCATTTT. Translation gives CASSRPGQGRRCSNQPQHF.

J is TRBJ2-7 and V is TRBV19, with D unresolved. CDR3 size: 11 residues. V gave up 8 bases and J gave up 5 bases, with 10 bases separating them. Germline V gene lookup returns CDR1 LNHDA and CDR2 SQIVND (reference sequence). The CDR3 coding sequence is TGTGCCAGTGTACTTGGGCACGAGCAGTACTTC. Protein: CASVLGHEQYF.

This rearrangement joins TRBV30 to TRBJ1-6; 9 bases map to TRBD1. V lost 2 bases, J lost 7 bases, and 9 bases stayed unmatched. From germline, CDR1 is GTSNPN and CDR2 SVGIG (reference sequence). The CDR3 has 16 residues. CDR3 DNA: TGTGCCTGGAGTTTTAACAGGGGGCAGACAAATTCACCCCTCCACTTT. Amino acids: CAWSFNRGQTNSPLHF. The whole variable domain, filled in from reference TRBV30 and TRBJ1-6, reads SQTIHQWPATLVQPVGSPLSLECTVEGTSNPNLYWYRQAAGRGLQLLFYSVGIGQISSEVPQNLSASRPQDRQFILSSKKLLLSDSGFYLCAWSFNRGQTNSPLHFGNGTRLTVT.

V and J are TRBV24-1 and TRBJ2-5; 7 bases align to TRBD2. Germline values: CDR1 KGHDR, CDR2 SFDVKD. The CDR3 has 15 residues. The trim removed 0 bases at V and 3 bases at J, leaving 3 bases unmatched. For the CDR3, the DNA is TGTGCCACCAGTGATTTGGAGACTAGCAAAGAGACCCAGTACTTC. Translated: CATSDLETSKETQYF.

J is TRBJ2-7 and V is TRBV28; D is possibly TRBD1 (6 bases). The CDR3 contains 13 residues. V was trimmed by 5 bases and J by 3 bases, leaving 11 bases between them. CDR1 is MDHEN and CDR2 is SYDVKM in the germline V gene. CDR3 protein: CASSVGQRYEQYF. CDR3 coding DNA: TGTGCCAGCAGTGTCGGACAGCGCTACGAGCAGTACTTC.

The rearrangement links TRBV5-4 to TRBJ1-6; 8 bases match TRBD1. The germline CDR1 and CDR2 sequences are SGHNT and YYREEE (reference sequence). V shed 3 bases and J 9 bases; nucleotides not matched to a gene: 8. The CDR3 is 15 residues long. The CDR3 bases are TGTGCCAGCAGCTCCACAGGGGGAGGAGGTTCACCCCTCCACTTT. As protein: CASSSTGGGGSPLHF. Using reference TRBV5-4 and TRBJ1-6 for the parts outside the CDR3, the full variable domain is ETGVTQSPTHLIKTRGQQVTLRCSSQSGHNTVSWYQQALGQGPQFIFQYYREEENGRGNFPPRFSGLQFPNYSSELNVNALELDDSALYLCASSSTGGGGSPLHFGNGTRLTVT.

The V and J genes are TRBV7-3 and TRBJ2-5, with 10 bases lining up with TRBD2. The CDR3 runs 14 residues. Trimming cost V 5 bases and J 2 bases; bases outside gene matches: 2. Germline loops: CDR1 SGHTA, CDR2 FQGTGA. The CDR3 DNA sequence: TGTGCCAGCAGCCTGACTAGCGGGCAAGAGACCCAGTACTTC. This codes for CASSLTSGQETQYF.

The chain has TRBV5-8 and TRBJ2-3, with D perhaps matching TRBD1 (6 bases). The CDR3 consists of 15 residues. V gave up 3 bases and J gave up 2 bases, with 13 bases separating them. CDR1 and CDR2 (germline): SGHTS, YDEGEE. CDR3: CASSYRQVYTDTQYF. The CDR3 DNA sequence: TGTGCCAGCAGCTACCGACAGGTTTACACAGATACGCAGTATTTT.

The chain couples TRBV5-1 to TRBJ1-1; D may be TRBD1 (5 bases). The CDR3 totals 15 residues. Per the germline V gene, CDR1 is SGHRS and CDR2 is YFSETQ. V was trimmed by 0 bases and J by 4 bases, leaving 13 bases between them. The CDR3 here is CASSLAVGLGTEAFF. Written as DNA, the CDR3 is TGCGCCAGCAGCTTGGCCGTGGGGCTGGGCACTGAAGCTTTCTTT.

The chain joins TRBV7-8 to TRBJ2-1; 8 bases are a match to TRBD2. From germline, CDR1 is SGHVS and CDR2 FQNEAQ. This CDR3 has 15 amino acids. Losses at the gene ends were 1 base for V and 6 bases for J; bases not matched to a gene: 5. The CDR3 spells CASSLVRGGLNEQFF. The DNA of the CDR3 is TGTGCCAGCAGCTTAGTTCGGGGGGGGCTCAATGAGCAGTTCTTC. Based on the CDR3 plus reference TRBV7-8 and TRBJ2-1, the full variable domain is GAGVSQSPRYKVAKRGQDVALRCDPISGHVSLFWYQQALGQGPEFLTYFQNEAQLDKSGLPSDRFFAERPEGSVSTLKIQRTQQEDSAVYLCASSLVRGGLNEQFFGPGTRLTVL.

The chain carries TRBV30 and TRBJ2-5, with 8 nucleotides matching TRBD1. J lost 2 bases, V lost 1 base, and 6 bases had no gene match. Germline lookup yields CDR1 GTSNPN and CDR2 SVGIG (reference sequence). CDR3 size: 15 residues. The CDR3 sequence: CAWSGRQGTQETQYF. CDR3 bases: TGTGCCTGGAGTGGGCGACAGGGGACTCAAGAGACCCAGTACTTC.